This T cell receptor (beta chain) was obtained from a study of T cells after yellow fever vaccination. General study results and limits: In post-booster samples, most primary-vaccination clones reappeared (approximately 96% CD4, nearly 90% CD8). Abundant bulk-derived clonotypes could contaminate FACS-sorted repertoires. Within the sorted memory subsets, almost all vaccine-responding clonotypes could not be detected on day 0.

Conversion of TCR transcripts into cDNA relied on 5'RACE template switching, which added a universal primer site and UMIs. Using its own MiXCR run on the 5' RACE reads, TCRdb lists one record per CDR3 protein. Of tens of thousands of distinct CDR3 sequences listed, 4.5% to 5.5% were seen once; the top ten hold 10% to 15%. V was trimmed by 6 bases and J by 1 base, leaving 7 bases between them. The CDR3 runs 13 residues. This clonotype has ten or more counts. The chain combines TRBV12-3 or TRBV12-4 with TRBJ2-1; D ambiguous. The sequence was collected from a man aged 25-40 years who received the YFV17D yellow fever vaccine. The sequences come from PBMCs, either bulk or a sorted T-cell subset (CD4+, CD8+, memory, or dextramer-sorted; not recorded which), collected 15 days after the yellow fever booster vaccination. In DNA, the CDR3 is TGTGCCAGCAGGCTTGAATCCTACAATGAGCAGTTCTTC. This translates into CASRLESYNEQFF.